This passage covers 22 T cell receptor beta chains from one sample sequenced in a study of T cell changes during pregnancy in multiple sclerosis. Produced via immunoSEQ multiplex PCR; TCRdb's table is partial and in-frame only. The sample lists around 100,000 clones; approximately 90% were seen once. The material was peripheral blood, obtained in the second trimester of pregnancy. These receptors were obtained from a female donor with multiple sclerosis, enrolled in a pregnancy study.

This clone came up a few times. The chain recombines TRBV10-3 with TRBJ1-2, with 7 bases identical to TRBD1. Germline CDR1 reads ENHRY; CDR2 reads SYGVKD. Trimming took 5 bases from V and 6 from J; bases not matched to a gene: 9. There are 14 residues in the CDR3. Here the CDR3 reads CAISFQGDGDGYTF. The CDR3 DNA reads TGTGCCATCAGTTTTCAGGGGGACGGTGATGGCTACACCTTC.

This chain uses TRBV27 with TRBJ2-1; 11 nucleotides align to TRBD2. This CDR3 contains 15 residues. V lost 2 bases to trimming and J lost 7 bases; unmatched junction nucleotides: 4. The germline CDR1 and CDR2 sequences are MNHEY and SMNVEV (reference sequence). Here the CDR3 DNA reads TGTGCCAGCAGTTTAACGCCTAGCGGGAGGAATGAGCAGTTCTTC. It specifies CASSLTPSGRNEQFF.

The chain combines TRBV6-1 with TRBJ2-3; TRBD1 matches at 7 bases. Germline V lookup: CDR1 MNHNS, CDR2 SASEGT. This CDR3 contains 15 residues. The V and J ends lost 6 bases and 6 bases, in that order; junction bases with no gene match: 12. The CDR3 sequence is CASSTGVGAADTQYF. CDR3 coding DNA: TGTGCCAGCAGCACAGGGGTAGGGGCAGCGGATACGCAGTATTTT.

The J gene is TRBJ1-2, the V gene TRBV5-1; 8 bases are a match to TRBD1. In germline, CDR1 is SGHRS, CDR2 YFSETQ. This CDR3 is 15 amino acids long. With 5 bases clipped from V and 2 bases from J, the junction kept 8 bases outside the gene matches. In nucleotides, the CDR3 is TGCGCCAGCAGATTAGGACAGGGAGTAAACTATGGCTACACCTTC. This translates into CASRLGQGVNYGYTF. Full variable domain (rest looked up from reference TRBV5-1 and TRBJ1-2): KAGVTQTPRYLIKTRGQQVTLSCSPISGHRSVSWYQQTPGQGLQFLFEYFSETQRNKGNFPGRFSGRQFSNSRSEMNVSTLELGDSALYLCASRLGQGVNYGYTFGSGTRLTVV.

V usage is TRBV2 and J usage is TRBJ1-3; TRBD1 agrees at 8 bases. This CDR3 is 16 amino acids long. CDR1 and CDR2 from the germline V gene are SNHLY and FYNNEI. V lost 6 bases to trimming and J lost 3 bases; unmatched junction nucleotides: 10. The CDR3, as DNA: TGTGCCAGCAGCGGCCGATCAACAGGGGGTGGAAACACCATATATTTT. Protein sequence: CASSGRSTGGGNTIYF.

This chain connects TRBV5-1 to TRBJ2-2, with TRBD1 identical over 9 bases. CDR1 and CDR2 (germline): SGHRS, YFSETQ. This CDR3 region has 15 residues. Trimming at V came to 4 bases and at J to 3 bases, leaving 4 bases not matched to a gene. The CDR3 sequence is CASSAQGAHTGELFF. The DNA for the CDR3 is TGCGCCAGCAGCGCACAGGGGGCGCACACCGGGGAGCTGTTTTTT. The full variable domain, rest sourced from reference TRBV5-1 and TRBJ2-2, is KAGVTQTPRYLIKTRGQQVTLSCSPISGHRSVSWYQQTPGQGLQFLFEYFSETQRNKGNFPGRFSGRQFSNSRSEMNVSTLELGDSALYLCASSAQGAHTGELFFGEGSRLTVL.

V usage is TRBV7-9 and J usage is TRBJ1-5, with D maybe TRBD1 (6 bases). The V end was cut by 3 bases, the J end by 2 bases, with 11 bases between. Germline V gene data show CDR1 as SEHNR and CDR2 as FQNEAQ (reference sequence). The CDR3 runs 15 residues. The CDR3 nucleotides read TGTGCCAGCAGCTTGGGGGCCCCGGGCAATCAGCCCCAGCATTTT. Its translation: CASSLGAPGNQPQHF.

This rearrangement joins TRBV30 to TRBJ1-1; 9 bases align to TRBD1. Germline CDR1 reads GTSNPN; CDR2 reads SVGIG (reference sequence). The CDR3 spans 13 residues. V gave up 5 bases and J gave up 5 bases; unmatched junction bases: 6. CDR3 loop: CAWDRGAETEAFF. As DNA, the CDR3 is TGTGCCTGGGACAGGGGGGCTGAAACTGAAGCTTTCTTT.

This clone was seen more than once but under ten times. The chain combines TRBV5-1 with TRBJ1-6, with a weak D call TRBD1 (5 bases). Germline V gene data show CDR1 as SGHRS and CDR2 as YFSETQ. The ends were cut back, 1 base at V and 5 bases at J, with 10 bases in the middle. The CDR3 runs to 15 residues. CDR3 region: CASSLQGYDNSPLHF. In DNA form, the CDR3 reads TGCGCCAGCAGCTTGCAGGGTTACGATAATTCACCCCTCCACTTT.

CDR3 amino acids: CASSVGSQGATDTQYF. The DNA of the CDR3 is TGTGCCAGCAGCGTAGGAAGCCAGGGGGCCACAGATACGCAGTATTTT. The rearrangement joins TRBV9 to TRBJ2-3; TRBD1 matches 8 bases. The germline CDR1 and CDR2 sequences are SGDLS and YYNGEE. With V trimmed by 0 bases and J by 2 bases, 5 bases remained unmatched. The CDR3 consists of 16 residues.

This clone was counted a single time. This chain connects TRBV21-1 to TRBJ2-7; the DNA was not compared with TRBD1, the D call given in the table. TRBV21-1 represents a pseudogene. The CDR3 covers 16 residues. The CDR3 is CASSGDLRGPTYEQYF. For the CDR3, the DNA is TGTGCCAGCAGTGGAGACCTCAGGGGTCCCACCTACGAGCAGTACTTC.

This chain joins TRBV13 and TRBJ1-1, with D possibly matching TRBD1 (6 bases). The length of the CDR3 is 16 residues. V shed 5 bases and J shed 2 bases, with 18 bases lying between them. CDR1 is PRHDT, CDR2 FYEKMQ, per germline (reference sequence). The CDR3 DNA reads TGTGCCAGCAGCCCCCCAGGTGTACAGGGAAACACTGAAGCTTTCTTT. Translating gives CASSPPGVQGNTEAFF.

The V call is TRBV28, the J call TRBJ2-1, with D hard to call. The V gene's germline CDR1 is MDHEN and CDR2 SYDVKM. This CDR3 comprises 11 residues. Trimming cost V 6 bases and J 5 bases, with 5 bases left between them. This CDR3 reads CASSTHNEQFF. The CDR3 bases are TGTGCCAGCAGCACTCACAATGAGCAGTTCTTC.

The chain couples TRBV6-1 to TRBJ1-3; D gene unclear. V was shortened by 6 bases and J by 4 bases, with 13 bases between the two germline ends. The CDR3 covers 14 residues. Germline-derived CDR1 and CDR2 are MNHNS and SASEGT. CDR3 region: CASRADGSGNTIYF. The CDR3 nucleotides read TGTGCCAGCAGGGCGGACGGGAGCGGAAACACCATATATTTT.

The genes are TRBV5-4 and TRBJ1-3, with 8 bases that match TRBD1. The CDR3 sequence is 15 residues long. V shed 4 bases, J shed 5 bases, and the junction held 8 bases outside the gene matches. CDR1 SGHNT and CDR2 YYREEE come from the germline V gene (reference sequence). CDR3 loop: CASSTGQGNRNTIYF. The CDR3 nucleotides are TGTGCCAGCAGCACCGGACAGGGTAACAGAAACACCATATATTTT. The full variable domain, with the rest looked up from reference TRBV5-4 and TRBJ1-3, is ETGVTQSPTHLIKTRGQQVTLRCSSQSGHNTVSWYQQALGQGPQFIFQYYREEENGRGNFPPRFSGLQFPNYSSELNVNALELDDSALYLCASSTGQGNRNTIYFGEGSWLTVV.

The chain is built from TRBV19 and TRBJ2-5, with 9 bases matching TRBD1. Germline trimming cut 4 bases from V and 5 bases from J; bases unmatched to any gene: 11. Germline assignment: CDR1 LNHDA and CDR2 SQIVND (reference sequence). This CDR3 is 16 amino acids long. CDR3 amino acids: CASSTPLTGGRETQYF. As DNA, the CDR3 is TGTGCCAGTAGTACCCCCTTGACAGGGGGGAGGGAGACCCAGTACTTC.

The CDR3 DNA sequence: TGTGCCAGTAGTATAGTCGTGTTCTCCTACGAGCAGTACTTC. Amino acid sequence: CASSIVVFSYEQYF. The rearrangement uses TRBV19 and TRBJ2-7, with D uncertain. The CDR3 is 14 residues long. Germline assignment: CDR1 LNHDA and CDR2 SQIVND (reference sequence). The V and J ends lost 1 base and 0 bases respectively, with 7 bases between them.

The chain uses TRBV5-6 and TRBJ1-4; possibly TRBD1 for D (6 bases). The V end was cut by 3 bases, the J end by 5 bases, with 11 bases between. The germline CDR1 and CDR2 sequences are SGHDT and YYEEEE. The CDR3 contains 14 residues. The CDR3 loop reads CASSSGTKNEKLFF. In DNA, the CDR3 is TGTGCCAGCAGCTCCGGGACAAAGAATGAAAAACTGTTTTTT. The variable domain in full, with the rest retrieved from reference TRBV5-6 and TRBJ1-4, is DAGVTQSPTHLIKTRGQQVTLRCSPKSGHDTVSWYQQALGQGPQFIFQYYEEEERQRGNFPDRFSGHQFPNYSSELNVNALLLGDSALYLCASSSGTKNEKLFFGSGTQLSVL.

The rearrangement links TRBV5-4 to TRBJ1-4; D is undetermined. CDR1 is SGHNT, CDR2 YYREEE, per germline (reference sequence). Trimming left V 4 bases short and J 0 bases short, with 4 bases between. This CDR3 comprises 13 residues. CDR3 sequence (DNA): TGTGCCAGCAGCACATCAACTAATGAAAAACTGTTTTTT. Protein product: CASSTSTNEKLFF.

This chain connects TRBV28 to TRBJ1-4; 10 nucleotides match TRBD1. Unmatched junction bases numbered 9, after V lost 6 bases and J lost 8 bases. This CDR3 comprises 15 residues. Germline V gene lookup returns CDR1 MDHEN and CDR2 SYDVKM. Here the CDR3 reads CASRRRQGAREKLFF. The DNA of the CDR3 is TGTGCCAGCAGGCGCCGACAGGGGGCGCGGGAAAAACTGTTTTTT.

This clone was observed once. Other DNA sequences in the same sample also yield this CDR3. This CDR3 is CASSRGTEAFF. CDR3 nucleotides: TGTGCCAGCAGCCGCGGGACGGAAGCTTTCTTT. The genes are TRBV6-5 and TRBJ1-1, with D tentatively TRBD1 (5 bases). Trimming stripped 6 bases from V and 8 bases from J, with 10 bases between. There are 11 residues in the CDR3. Germline loops: CDR1 MNHEY, CDR2 SVGAGI.

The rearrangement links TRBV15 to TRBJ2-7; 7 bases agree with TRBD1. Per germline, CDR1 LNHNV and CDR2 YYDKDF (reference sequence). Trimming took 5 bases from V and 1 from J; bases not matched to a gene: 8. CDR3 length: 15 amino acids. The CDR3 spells CATSGPGQRSYEQYF. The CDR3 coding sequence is TGTGCCACCAGCGGGCCGGGACAGAGGTCCTACGAGCAGTACTTC.